These 14 T cell receptor beta chains were sequenced from one sample in a study of Graves' ophthalmopathy and Graves' hyperthyroidism. RNA transcripts were the source from which TCR beta CDR3 regions were amplified. A first-round RT-PCR used HTBI primers, followed by a second-round multiplex PCR. TCRdb fed the multiplex PCR reads into MiXCR, producing one record per CDR3 protein. The sample includes 35,000 to 50,000 distinct CDR3 sequences, approximately 53% of them seen just once. Sequenced input: peripheral blood. The receptor source for this set is an adult woman with stable Graves' hyperthyroidism.

This rearrangement joins TRBV15 to TRBJ1-1; 7 bases fit TRBD1. The CDR3 sequence is 13 residues long. The germline V gene encodes CDR1 LNHNV and CDR2 YYDKDF (reference sequence). Unmatched junction bases numbered 0, after V lost 0 bases and J lost 5 bases. CDR3 sequence (DNA): TGTGCCACCAGCAGAGACAGGGGGACTGAAGCTTTCTTT. Amino acid sequence: CATSRDRGTEAFF.

This clonotype was seen more than once but under ten times. The chain is built from TRBV29-1 and TRBJ2-7, with D unclear. Trimming took off 4 bases at V and 4 bases at J, with 11 bases between the two ends. Germline assignment: CDR1 SQVTM and CDR2 ANQGSEA. CDR3 length: 12 residues. DNA for the CDR3: TGCAGCGTTGCCTCGCACCCGTACGAGCAGTACTTC. This codes for CSVASHPYEQYF.

Points on this clonotype: One junction end does not reproduce the germline sequence, and a read error may be involved. The chain employs TRBV7-9 and TRBJ2-7, with 8 bases fitting TRBD2. This CDR3 has 19 residues. Germline V gene sequence: CDR1 SEHNR, CDR2 FQNEAQ (reference sequence). For the CDR3, the DNA is TGCGCCAGCAGCCAAGATGTCCTAGCGGGCAAACATAGCTCCTACGAGCAGTACTTC. This encodes CASSQDVLAGKHSSYEQYF. The full variable domain, its missing parts supplied by reference TRBV7-9 and TRBJ2-7, is DTGVSQNPRHKITKRGQNVTFRCDPISEHNRLYWYRQTLGQGPEFLTYFQNEAQLEKSRLLSDRFSAERPKGSFSTLEIQRTEQGDSAMYLCASSQDVLAGKHSSYEQYFGPGTRLTVT.

As to this clonotype: This is likely a read error, given that the CDR3 carries no conserved phenylalanine or tryptophan at its end. The chain is built from TRBV5-1 and TRBJ1-1; 7 bases align to TRBD1. Trimming took 3 bases from V and 8 from J; bases not matched to a gene: 4. The CDR3 loop spans 12 amino acids. From germline, CDR1 is SGHRS and CDR2 YFSETQ. Here the CDR3 DNA reads TGCGCCAGCAGCTGGGACAGTTCGGAAGCTTTCCTT. It translates to CASSWDSSEAFL.

The chain uses TRBV24-1 and TRBJ2-3; no firm D call. The V and J ends lost 6 bases and 4 bases respectively, with 13 bases between them. Germline lookup yields CDR1 KGHDR and CDR2 SFDVKD. There are 14 residues in the CDR3. The CDR3 region has the DNA TGTGCCACCAGTTTAGGAGCTGGAGCAGATACGCAGTATTTT. This gives the protein CATSLGAGADTQYF.

This clonotype was counted ten times or more. The chain uses TRBV29-1 and TRBJ1-5; D uncertain. This CDR3 has 13 residues. From germline, CDR1 is SQVTM and CDR2 ANQGSEA. V lost 6 bases to trimming and J lost 0 bases, with 9 bases between them. In DNA form, the CDR3 reads TGCAGCGTGCGGGGTGATAGCAATCAGCCCCAGCATTTT. It translates to CSVRGDSNQPQHF. Looking up the rest from reference TRBV29-1 and TRBJ1-5 gives the full variable domain: SAVISQKPSRDICQRGTSLTIQCQVDSQVTMMFWYRQQPGQSLTLIATANQGSEATYESGFVIDKFPISRPNLTFSTLTVSNMSPEDSSIYLCSVRGDSNQPQHFGDGTRLSIL.

This clonotype was recorded a few times. Being one base from a much bigger clone, this may be a read error. The V and J genes are TRBV30 and TRBJ1-1; possible D gene TRBD1, 5 bases. The CDR3 is 13 amino acids. Germline loops: CDR1 GTSNPN, CDR2 SVGIG (reference sequence). Trimming removed 5 bases at V and 1 base at J, with 11 bases between. The CDR3 DNA is TGTGCCTGGTGCCGGGGCAGGAACACTGAAGCTTTCTTT. This encodes CAWCRGRNTEAFF.

This clonotype was seen ten or more times. The rearrangement links TRBV7-2 to TRBJ2-2, with TRBD2 identical over 8 bases. With V trimmed by 0 bases and J by 6 bases, 0 bases remained unmatched. CDR3 length: 14 amino acids. Germline CDR1 is SGHTA and CDR2 is FQGNSA. DNA of the CDR3: TGTGCCAGCAGCTTAGCCGGGGGGGCCGGGGAGCTGTTTTTT. Residues: CASSLAGGAGELFF. The full variable domain, completed using reference TRBV7-2 and TRBJ2-2, is GAGVSQSPSNKVTEKGKDVELRCDPISGHTALYWYRQSLGQGLEFLIYFQGNSAPDKSGLPSDRFSAERTGGSVSTLTIQRTQQEDSAVYLCASSLAGGAGELFFGEGSRLTVL.

As to this clonotype: A junction end diverges from the germline sequence, so it may reflect a read error. The V call is TRBV29-1, the J call TRBJ1-2; D gene unclear. The CDR3 runs to 13 residues. The germline gives CDR1 SQVTM, CDR2 ANQGSEA. CDR3 region: CSVEGPCNYSYTF. For the CDR3, the DNA is TGCAGCGTCGAAGGACCGTGCAACTATAGCTACACCTTC.

The chain couples TRBV20-1 to TRBJ1-5, with D perhaps matching TRBD1 (6 bases). This CDR3 spans 14 amino acids. The V end lost 3 bases, the J end lost 1 base, and 10 bases lay between the germline ends. Germline V gene data show CDR1 as DFQATT and CDR2 as SNEGSKA (reference sequence). The CDR3 loop reads CSARPRGSNQPQHF. The CDR3 DNA reads TGCAGTGCTAGGCCCAGGGGAAGCAATCAGCCCCAGCATTTT.

A remark on this clonotype: The junction shows a germline mismatch at one end, possibly a read error. J is TRBJ2-3 and V is TRBV5-5; 9 bases are shared with TRBD1. Germline V gene sequence: CDR1 SGHKS, CDR2 YYEKEE (reference sequence). This CDR3 is 14 amino acids long. The CDR3 bases are TGTGCCAGCCACAGGGGGCCCCTAACAGATATGCAGTATTTT. Amino acids: CASHRGPLTDMQYF.

This chain uses TRBV2 with TRBJ2-7, with 8 bases fitting TRBD1. Trimming took 2 bases from V and 7 from J; bases not matched to a gene: 13. The CDR3 length is 16 residues. Germline V gene data show CDR1 as SNHLY and CDR2 as FYNNEI. DNA for the CDR3: TGTGCCAGCAGTGAATTGTCAGGGGGCGACGGGTGGGAGCAGTACTTC. Translating it yields CASSELSGGDGWEQYF.

This clonotype was counted at least ten times. This chain uses TRBV19 with TRBJ1-2; perhaps TRBD1 as D (6 bases). Per the germline V gene, CDR1 is LNHDA and CDR2 is SQIVND (reference sequence). The CDR3 extends over 14 amino acids. V shed 5 bases and J shed 3 bases, with 13 bases lying between them. As DNA, the CDR3 is TGTGCCAGTAGTTCACAGGGATCGGACTATGGCTACACCTTC. Translated, it gives CASSSQGSDYGYTF.

This clonotype was observed at least ten times. V and J are TRBV7-9 and TRBJ2-3; no definite D call. In germline, CDR1 is SEHNR, CDR2 FQNEAQ (reference sequence). The CDR3 is 16 residues long. Trimming shortened V by 0 bases and J by 1 base, and 11 bases separated the two germline ends. CDR3 coding DNA: TGTGCCAGCAGCTTAGCGCGGACGCTCCGCACAGATACGCAGTATTTT. As protein: CASSLARTLRTDTQYF.